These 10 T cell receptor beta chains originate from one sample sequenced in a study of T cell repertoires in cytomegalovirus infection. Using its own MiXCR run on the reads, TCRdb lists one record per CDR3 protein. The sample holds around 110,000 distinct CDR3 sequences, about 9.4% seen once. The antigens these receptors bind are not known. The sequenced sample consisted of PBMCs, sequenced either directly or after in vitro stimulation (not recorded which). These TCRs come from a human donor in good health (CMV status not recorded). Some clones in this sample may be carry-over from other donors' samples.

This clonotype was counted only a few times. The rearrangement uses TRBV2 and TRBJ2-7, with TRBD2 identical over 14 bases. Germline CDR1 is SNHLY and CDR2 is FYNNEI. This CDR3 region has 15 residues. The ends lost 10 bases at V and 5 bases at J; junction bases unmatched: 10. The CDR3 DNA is TGTGCCATCAACGGGGGGACTAGCGGGAGAAACGAGCAGTACTTC. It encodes CAINGGTSGRNEQYF. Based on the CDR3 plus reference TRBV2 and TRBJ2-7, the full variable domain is EPEVTQTPSHQVTQMGQEVILRCVPISNHLYFYWYRQILGQKVEFLVSFYNNEISEKSEIFDDQFSVERPDGSNFTLKIRSTKLEDSAMYFCAINGGTSGRNEQYFGPGTRLTVT.

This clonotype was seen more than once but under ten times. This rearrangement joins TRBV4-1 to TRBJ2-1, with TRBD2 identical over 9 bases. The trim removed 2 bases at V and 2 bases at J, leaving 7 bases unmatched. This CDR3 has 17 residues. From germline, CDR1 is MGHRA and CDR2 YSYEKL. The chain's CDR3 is CASSQPLAGATYNEQFF. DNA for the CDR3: TGCGCCAGCAGCCAACCCTTAGCGGGGGCTACCTACAATGAGCAGTTCTTC.

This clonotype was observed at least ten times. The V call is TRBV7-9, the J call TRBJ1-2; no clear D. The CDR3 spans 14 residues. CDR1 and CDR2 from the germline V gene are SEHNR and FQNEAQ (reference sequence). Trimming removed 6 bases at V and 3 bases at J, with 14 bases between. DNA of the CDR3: TGTGCCAGCAGGCCCGTGAGTGAAGACTATGGCTACACCTTC. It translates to CASRPVSEDYGYTF.

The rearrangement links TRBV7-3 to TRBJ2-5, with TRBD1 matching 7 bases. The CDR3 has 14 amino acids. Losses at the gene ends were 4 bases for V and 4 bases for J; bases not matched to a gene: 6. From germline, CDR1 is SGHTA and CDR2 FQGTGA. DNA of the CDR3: TGTGCCAGCAGCTCGGACAGGTTTCCAGAGACCCAGTACTTC. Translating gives CASSSDRFPETQYF.

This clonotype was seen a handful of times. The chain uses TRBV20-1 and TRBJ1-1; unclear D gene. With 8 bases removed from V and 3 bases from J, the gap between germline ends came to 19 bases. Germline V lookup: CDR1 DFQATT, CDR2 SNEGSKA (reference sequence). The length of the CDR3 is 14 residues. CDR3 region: CSTTPWQIYTEAFF. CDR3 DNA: TGCAGTACTACCCCATGGCAGATTTACACTGAAGCTTTCTTT.

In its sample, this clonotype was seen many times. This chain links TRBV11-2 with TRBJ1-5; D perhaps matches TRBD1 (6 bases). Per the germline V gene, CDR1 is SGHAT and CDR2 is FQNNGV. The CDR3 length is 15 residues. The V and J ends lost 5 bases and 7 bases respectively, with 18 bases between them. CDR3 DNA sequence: TGTGCCAGCAGCCCGGGGACACTGCCAGGGCAGCCCCAGCATTTT. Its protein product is CASSPGTLPGQPQHF.

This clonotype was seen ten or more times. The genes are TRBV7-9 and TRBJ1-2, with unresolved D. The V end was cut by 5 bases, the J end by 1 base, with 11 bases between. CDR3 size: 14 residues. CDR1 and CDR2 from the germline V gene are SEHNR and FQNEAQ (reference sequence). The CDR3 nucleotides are TGTGCCAGCAGCCTAGATCTTAATAACTATGGCTACACCTTC. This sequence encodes CASSLDLNNYGYTF.

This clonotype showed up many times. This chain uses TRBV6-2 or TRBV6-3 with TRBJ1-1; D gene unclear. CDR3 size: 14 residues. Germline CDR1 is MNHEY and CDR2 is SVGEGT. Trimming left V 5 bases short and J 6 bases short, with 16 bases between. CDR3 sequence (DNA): TGTGCCAGCAGTCGATCAGCGGGCAGTGCTGAAGCTTTCTTT. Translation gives CASSRSAGSAEAFF.

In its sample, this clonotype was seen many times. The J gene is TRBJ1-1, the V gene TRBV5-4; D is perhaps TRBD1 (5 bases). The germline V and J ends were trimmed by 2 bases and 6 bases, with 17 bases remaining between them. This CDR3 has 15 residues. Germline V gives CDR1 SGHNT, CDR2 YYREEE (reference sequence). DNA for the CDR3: TGTGCCAGCAGCTTTGGGGTAGGGGTAGGGGCTGAAGCTTTCTTT. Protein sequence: CASSFGVGVGAEAFF. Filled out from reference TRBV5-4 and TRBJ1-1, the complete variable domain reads ETGVTQSPTHLIKTRGQQVTLRCSSQSGHNTVSWYQQALGQGPQFIFQYYREEENGRGNFPPRFSGLQFPNYSSELNVNALELDDSALYLCASSFGVGVGAEAFFGQGTRLTVV.

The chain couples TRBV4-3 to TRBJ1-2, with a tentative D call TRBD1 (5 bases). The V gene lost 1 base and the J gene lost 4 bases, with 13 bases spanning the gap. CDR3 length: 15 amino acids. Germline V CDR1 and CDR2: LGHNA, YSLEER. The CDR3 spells CASSQVLGGIYGYTF. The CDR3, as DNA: TGCGCCAGCAGCCAAGTTCTTGGGGGGATCTATGGCTACACCTTC.